The 22 T cell receptor beta chains below were found in one sample sequenced in a study of tumor-infiltrating lymphocytes in oesophageal squamous cell carcinoma. MiXCR, applied by TCRdb to the PCR reads, yields one record per CDR3 protein. The repertoire holds 15,000 to 20,000 distinct CDR3 sequences, with 39% as singletons. Sequencing was done on a sample of esophageal tumor tissue. The receptors come from a male donor with esophageal squamous cell carcinoma.

This clonotype is medium-sized within its sample. The genes are TRBV7-2 and TRBJ2-1, with 7 bases lining up with TRBD2. The ends lost 5 bases at V and 6 bases at J; junction bases unmatched: 13. The germline gives CDR1 SGHTA, CDR2 FQGNSA. The CDR3 totals 16 residues. CDR3 nucleotide sequence: TGTGCCAGCAGCACCAGTGCGGCGGGAGTTGGCAATGAGCAGTTCTTC. It yields the protein CASSTSAAGVGNEQFF. Looking up the rest from reference TRBV7-2 and TRBJ2-1 gives the full variable domain: GAGVSQSPSNKVTEKGKDVELRCDPISGHTALYWYRQSLGQGLEFLIYFQGNSAPDKSGLPSDRFSAERTGGSVSTLTIQRTQQEDSAVYLCASSTSAAGVGNEQFFGPGTRLTVL.

Note on this clonotype: Compared with germline, one end of the junction differs, possibly owing to a read error. The rearrangement uses TRBV6-1 and TRBJ2-5; possibly TRBD1 for D (5 bases). CDR1 MNHNS and CDR2 SASEGT come from the germline V gene. CDR3 length: 16 amino acids. The CDR3 DNA sequence: TGTGCCAGCAGTAGAAGGACAACCTTCTCTAATTCACCCCTCCACTTC. This encodes CASSRRTTFSNSPLHF.

The chain recombines TRBV11-1 with TRBJ2-7, with D hard to call. The CDR3 is 12 amino acids. Between the trimmed V and J ends, which lost 0 bases and 7 bases, there was a span of 7 bases. The germline gives CDR1 SGHAT, CDR2 FQDESV (reference sequence). The CDR3 DNA reads TGTGCCAGCAGCTTAGCGTCGAATGAGCAGTACTTC. Translation: CASSLASNEQYF.

The V gene is TRBV7-2, the J gene TRBJ2-1, with D unresolved. The V end was cut by 5 bases, the J end by 4 bases, with 18 bases between. The germline V gene encodes CDR1 SGHTA and CDR2 FQGNSA. The CDR3 loop spans 16 amino acids. The CDR3 protein is CASSQVWSSRYNEQFF. CDR3 bases: TGTGCCAGCAGCCAGGTTTGGAGCTCACGGTACAATGAGCAGTTCTTC.

The chain uses TRBV7-3 and TRBJ2-5; D call uncertain. Between the trimmed V and J ends, which lost 0 bases and 11 bases, there was a span of 19 bases. This CDR3 region has 15 residues. Germline CDR1 SGHTA, CDR2 FQGTGA. The CDR3 is CASSLTGSSYNEQYF. CDR3 DNA sequence: TGTGCCAGCAGCTTAACGGGTAGCTCCTACAATGAGCAGTACTTC.

The rearrangement links TRBV6-1 to TRBJ2-7; 14 bases are shared with TRBD2. The J call may be wrong; the DNA end is better matched by TRBJ2-1. Germline CDR1 reads MNHNS; CDR2 reads SASEGT. This CDR3 has 19 residues. The CDR3 DNA follows: TGTGCCAGCACTCGGGGGACTAGCGGGAGTAGGGGCTCCTACAATGAGCAGTTCTTC. Its translation is CASTRGTSGSRGSYNEQFF.

The V call is TRBV7-2, the J call TRBJ2-7; D perhaps matches TRBD1 (6 bases). The tail of the sequence fits TRBJ2-5 better, so the J call may be wrong. This CDR3 region has 13 residues. The germline CDR1 and CDR2 sequences are SGHTA and FQGNSA. For the CDR3, the DNA is TGTGCCAGCAGCGGGTACAGGGAAGAGACCCAGTACTTC. It translates to CASSGYREETQYF.

There are many counts of this clonotype. This chain connects TRBV5-1 to TRBJ1-5, with D possibly being TRBD1 (5 bases). This CDR3 has 14 amino acids. Trimming took off 4 bases at V and 8 bases at J, with 16 bases between the two ends. Looked up from germline, CDR1 is SGHRS and CDR2 is YFSETQ. The CDR3 region is CASSPGGTGEPQHF. CDR3 nucleotide sequence: TGCGCCAGCAGCCCAGGAGGGACGGGGGAGCCCCAGCATTTT.

This chain uses TRBV5-8 with TRBJ2-7, with a tentative D call TRBD2 (5 bases). The CDR3 runs to 13 residues. Germline V gene sequence: CDR1 SGHTS, CDR2 YDEGEE. Trimming left V 4 bases short and J 3 bases short, with 11 bases between. The CDR3: CASSPGLVYEQYF. For the CDR3, the DNA is TGTGCCAGCAGCCCCGGACTGGTCTACGAGCAGTACTTC.

As to this clonotype: A much larger clonotype is one base distant, so this may be a read error. V usage is TRBV5-6 and J usage is TRBJ2-5; the D is unclear. Germline-derived CDR1 and CDR2 are SGHDT and YYEEEE. The CDR3 is made up of 11 amino acids. V was shortened by 0 bases and J by 11 bases, with 8 bases between the two germline ends. The CDR3 region has the DNA TGTGCCAGCAGCTTGGATTACCAGCAGTACTTC. Residues: CASSLDYQQYF.

V usage is TRBV4-2 and J usage is TRBJ1-4; 9 bases map to TRBD1. Germline CDR1 LGHNA, CDR2 YNFKEQ. The CDR3 runs to 16 residues. Trimming cost V 1 base and J 7 bases; bases outside gene matches: 7. The CDR3 region is CASSQGQGGMVEKLFF. The CDR3 DNA reads TGTGCCAGCAGCCAAGGACAGGGGGGGATGGTTGAAAAACTGTTTTTT.

This clonotype was seen many times. The V and J genes are TRBV5-6 and TRBJ1-1; D not resolved. Germline lookup yields CDR1 SGHDT and CDR2 YYEEEE. Deletions cut 4 bases from V and 3 bases from J, with 19 bases between. The CDR3 spans 16 residues. CDR3 region: CASSPGAGGRDTEAFF. CDR3 coding DNA: TGTGCCAGCAGCCCCGGTGCGGGCGGACGCGACACTGAAGCTTTCTTT.

This clonotype was detected many times. This chain uses TRBV2 with TRBJ2-1; 9 nucleotides agree with TRBD2. Trimming at V came to 0 bases and at J to 2 bases, leaving 5 bases not matched to a gene. CDR1 SNHLY and CDR2 FYNNEI come from the germline V gene. The length of the CDR3 is 17 residues. CDR3 bases: TGTGCCAGCAGTGAAGCCTTAGGACTAGCGACCTACAATGAGCAGTTCTTC. This translates into CASSEALGLATYNEQFF.

This clonotype is termed medium-sized. V is TRBV7-2 and J is TRBJ2-7, with D possibly being TRBD1 (5 bases). The V and J ends lost 2 bases and 3 bases respectively, with 11 bases between them. CDR1 is SGHTA, CDR2 FQGNSA, per germline. This CDR3 has 14 residues. CDR3 coding DNA: TGTGCCAGCAGCTTATATCGACAGTTCTACGAGCAGTACTTC. It codes for CASSLYRQFYEQYF.

The genes are TRBV12-5 and TRBJ1-1; the match to TRBD1 covers 8 bases. CDR3 length equals 14 residues. The V gene's germline CDR1 is LGHNT and CDR2 FRNRAP. The trim removed 6 bases at V and 5 bases at J, leaving 8 bases unmatched. The CDR3 spells CASGDRGRRTEAFF. DNA for the CDR3: TGTGCTAGTGGAGACAGGGGACGGAGGACTGAAGCTTTCTTT.

This clonotype counts as medium-sized (0.01 to 0.1%). This sequence joins TRBV28 and TRBJ2-2, with 8 bases fitting TRBD2. V lost 5 bases to trimming and J lost 6 bases; unmatched junction nucleotides: 5. CDR1 and CDR2 (germline): MDHEN, SYDVKM. This CDR3 contains 14 residues. CDR3 in amino acids: CASSQTSAAGELFF. The CDR3 DNA is TGTGCCAGCAGTCAGACTAGCGCGGCCGGGGAGCTGTTTTTT.

This clonotype came up a few times. A much bigger clone sits one base away, suggesting this may be a read error. The rearrangement links TRBV28 to TRBJ2-4; tentative D call: TRBD1 (5 bases). The end of the DNA fits TRBJ1-2 better, so the J call may be wrong. Germline assignment: CDR1 MDHEN and CDR2 SYDVKM. CDR3 length equals 16 residues. The DNA for the CDR3 is TGTGTCAGCAGCGAGACCGGGACCCCAAGTTCGGGAGGCTACACCTTC. It translates to CVSSETGTPSSGGYTF.

As to this clonotype: This could be a read error, since a much larger clone is one nucleotide away. The V call is TRBV4-2, the J call TRBJ2-3, with TRBD1 identical over 8 bases. CDR3 length: 18 amino acids. From germline, CDR1 is LGHNA and CDR2 YNFKEQ. V lost 1 base and J lost 14; bases outside the gene matches: 23. CDR3 in amino acids: CASSQGRTRGLNTGELYF. DNA for the CDR3: TGTGCCAGCAGCCAAGGTCGGACCAGGGGGCTGAACACCGGGGAGCTGTATTTT.

This clonotype was seen many times. The chain has TRBV11-2 and TRBJ2-4, with a tentative D call TRBD2 (6 bases). The germline V and J ends were trimmed by 0 bases and 0 bases, with 12 bases remaining between them. Germline lookup yields CDR1 SGHAT and CDR2 FQNNGV. The CDR3 has 17 residues. CDR3 coding DNA: TGTGCCAGCAGCTTAGATTTGGGGGGTCTAGCCAAAAACATTCAGTACTTC. Protein: CASSLDLGGLAKNIQYF.

This clonotype was counted a few times. The chain combines TRBV7-3 with TRBJ2-2; tentatively, D is TRBD2 (6 bases). Germline V CDR1 and CDR2: SGHTA, FQGTGA. The V and J ends lost 1 base and 3 bases respectively, with 12 bases between them. This CDR3 spans 16 amino acids. Here the CDR3 reads CASSLSAAGHTGELFF. DNA for the CDR3: TGTGCCAGCAGCTTAAGCGCGGCGGGGCACACCGGGGAGCTGTTTTTT.

This clonotype was seen repeatedly, ten times or more. The CDR3 DNA sequence: TGCGCCAGCAGCTTCACGGTTTTGGGCACTGAAGCTTTCTTT. It codes for CASSFTVLGTEAFF. This chain joins TRBV5-1 and TRBJ1-1; D unresolved. From germline, CDR1 is SGHRS and CDR2 YFSETQ. Trimming shortened V by 2 bases and J by 4 bases, and 12 bases separated the two germline ends. The CDR3 is 14 amino acids.

Worth noting for this clonotype: The CDR3 does not end in the conserved phenylalanine or tryptophan, so this is likely a read error. It is unclear where the CDR3 begins or ends on the DNA, so no DNA is shown, and the CDR3 is as TCRdb lists it. The chain couples TRBV6-8 to TRBJ1-6; TRBD1 is the table's D call, not checked against the DNA. The CDR3 totals 8 residues, both ends included. CDR1 and CDR2 from the germline V gene are MNHGY and SAAAGT. This chain's CDR3 is CASTYERQ.